The 10 T cell receptor beta chains in this list originate from one sample, sequenced in a study of T cell clonality in common variable immunodeficiency. Whole-study findings and limits: In common variable immunodeficiency, TCR beta chains reportedly carried fewer deletions and N-nucleotide insertions.

Their cognate antigens are unknown. TCRdb's table, derived via immunoSEQ multiplex PCR, lists solely in-frame clones and lacks some. The sample includes roughly 39,000 clones, none of them occurring once. The source material was peripheral blood mononuclear cells. The source of these receptors is a human donor with common variable immunodeficiency.

This clone came up many times. The read finishes 3 residues shy of the CDR3 end, and the germline J gene is used to complete it. The chain joins TRBV29-1 to TRBJ1-2, with 8 nucleotides matching TRBD1. CDR1 SQVTM and CDR2 ANQGSEA come from the germline V gene. The V segment lost 5 bases and the J segment 4 bases; nucleotides outside the gene matches: 6. CDR3 length: 13 residues. CDR3 in amino acids: CSVRQGQAYGYTF. The sequenced CDR3 bases are TGCAGCGTTAGACAGGGGCAAGCCTATGGC.

This clone was seen ten or more times. The read comes to an end 3 residues before the CDR3 does, leaving the germline J gene to fill in the end. The chain employs TRBV19 and TRBJ1-3, with 9 bases that match TRBD1. CDR1 and CDR2 from the germline V gene are LNHDA and SQIVND (reference sequence). Trimming at V came to 2 bases and at J to 7 bases, leaving 9 bases not matched to a gene. The CDR3 loop spans 16 amino acids. CDR3 protein: CASSIKAVGQGNTIYF. CDR3 bases read: TGTGCCAGTAGTATAAAGGCCGTTGGACAGGGGAACACC.

Of note for this clone: Coverage ceases 3 residues before the CDR3 finishes, and the germline J gene fills in the end. The chain uses TRBV5-1 and TRBJ2-5; D possibly corresponds to TRBD2 (6 bases). Trimming pared 0 bases from V and 3 bases from J, leaving 12 bases between. CDR1 SGHRS and CDR2 YFSETQ come from the germline V gene. CDR3 length: 15 amino acids. The sequenced CDR3 bases are TGCGCCAGCAGCTTGGGACTTAGCGGAGAAGAGACC. Encoded protein: CASSLGLSGEET. The full CDR3 is CASSLGLSGEETQYF. The whole variable domain, filled in from reference TRBV5-1 and TRBJ2-5, reads KAGVTQTPRYLIKTRGQQVTLSCSPISGHRSVSWYQQTPGQGLQFLFEYFSETQRNKGNFPGRFSGRQFSNSRSEMNVSTLELGDSALYLCASSLGLSGEETQYFGPGTRLLVL.

CDR3: CASSEALRAGGPNEQFF. CDR3 bases read: TGTGCCAGCAGTGAAGCGCTTCGAGCGGGGGGTCCAAATGAG. This chain uses TRBV2 with TRBJ2-1; 9 bases align to TRBD2. Coverage ceases 3 residues before the CDR3 finishes, and the germline J gene fills in the end. CDR3 size: 17 residues. Per the germline V gene, CDR1 is SNHLY and CDR2 is FYNNEI. The ends lost 0 bases at V and 7 bases at J; junction bases unmatched: 10.

This clone was counted ten times or more. With the read ending 3 residues before the CDR3 end, the germline J gene is used to fill in that end. V usage is TRBV29-1 and J usage is TRBJ2-3; TRBD2 might be the D (5 bases). This CDR3 is built from 13 residues. The V end was cut by 3 bases, the J end by 6 bases, with 13 bases between. Per germline, CDR1 SQVTM and CDR2 ANQGSEA. Here the CDR3 reads CSVDRVAGDTQYF. The part of the CDR3 DNA that was read is TGCAGCGTTGATCGGGTGGCGGGCGATACG.

This clone has more than one count but fewer than ten. The read comes to an end 3 residues before the CDR3 does, leaving the germline J gene to fill in the end. V usage is TRBV2 and J usage is TRBJ1-2; 8 nucleotides agree with TRBD1. The ends lost 4 bases at V and 2 bases at J; junction bases unmatched: 6. Germline V gene lookup returns CDR1 SNHLY and CDR2 FYNNEI. The CDR3 is 15 residues long. This CDR3 reads CASSAGQGPNYGYTF. The covered CDR3 bases are TGTGCCAGCAGTGCCGGACAGGGACCGAACTATGGC.

As regards this clone: The CDR3 end is not reached by the read, which stops 3 residues before it; the germline J gene fills it in. The V and J genes are TRBV11-1 and TRBJ2-1, with a possible D match to TRBD2 (6 bases). CDR3 length: 15 amino acids. V was clipped by 5 bases and J by 7 bases, with 18 bases between them. Germline CDR1 SGHAT, CDR2 FQDESV (reference sequence). The DNA read from the CDR3 is TGTGCCAGCAGCCCCGCAAGACTTGCGGGGAATGAG. Protein: CASSPARLAGNE. The complete CDR3 protein is CASSPARLAGNEQFF.

Ten or more counts support this clone. The sequence runs out 3 residues before the end of the CDR3; the remainder is reconstructed from the germline J gene. The V call is TRBV7-8, the J call TRBJ2-7, with TRBD1 matching 11 bases. Germline-derived CDR1 and CDR2 are SGHVS and FQNEAQ. The V and J ends lost 4 bases and 6 bases, in that order; junction bases with no gene match: 8. The CDR3 is 15 residues long. This CDR3 is CASSSGQGAVSEQYF. CDR3 DNA, as far as it was read: TGTGCCAGCAGCTCCGGACAGGGGGCGGTTAGCGAG.

In this sample, this clone turned up many times. The read stops 3 residues short of the end of the CDR3; the missing end is completed from the germline J gene. The genes are TRBV19 and TRBJ2-5, with 7 bases identical to TRBD1. The CDR3 is made up of 15 amino acids. Per germline, CDR1 LNHDA and CDR2 SQIVND (reference sequence). V was clipped by 4 bases and J by 2 bases; unmatched bases: 7. The CDR3 protein is CASSTTGAPQETQYF. The sequenced CDR3 bases are TGTGCCAGTAGTACTACAGGGGCCCCACAAGAGACC. Full variable domain (remainder filled in from reference TRBV19 and TRBJ2-5): DGGITQSPKYLFRKEGQNVTLSCEQNLNHDAMYWYRQDPGQGLRLIYYSQIVNDFQKGDIAEGYSVSREKKESFPLTVTSAQKNPTAFYLCASSTTGAPQETQYFGPGTRLLVL.

This clone was observed a few times. The part of the CDR3 DNA that was read is TGTGCCAGCAGCCGTGGACTAGCGGAAGAGACC. This codes for CASSRGLAEET. The whole CDR3 sequence reads CASSRGLAEETQYF. The J gene is TRBJ2-5, the V gene TRBV7-2, with 10 positions matching TRBD2. The read ends 3 residues shy of where the CDR3 ends; the end is completed using the germline J gene. The CDR3 runs 14 residues. Germline CDR1 and CDR2: SGHTA and FQGNSA. V lost 5 bases to trimming and J lost 3 bases; unmatched junction nucleotides: 3.